This record looks at one T cell receptor (beta chain) sequence and its context. Its antigen specificity is not known. Base quality data are lacking; no much larger clone is found one base away. Based on the germline V gene, the CDR1 and CDR2 sequences are MDHEN and SYDVKM. Clipping removes 5 bases from V and 7 bases from J, with 10 as the unmatched junction base count. Spanning cysteine to phenylalanine, the CDR3 consists of 15 amino acids. Solely the CDR3 DNA is kept, with 45 bases framed from the first base. The sample belongs to a study of shared clonotypes between healthy human individuals (dated by TCRdb to 2018 to 2021). Turning to the overall study: The cohort included a few men and two women between 18 and 49 years of age. For each donor, CD4 naive and CD4 memory were each given three plates, CD8 naive was given two plates, and CD8 memory was given one plate. To estimate repertoire size and how much clonotype sharing occurs between individuals, the study deeply sequenced the blood TCR repertoires of roughly 5 healthy adults. Libraries were prepared and TCR repertoires were sequenced by different laboratories using diverse techniques, in order to increase sequencing depth and limit assay-specific biases. Leukapheresis yielded between about 0.85 and 9.5 billion PBMCs per donor. Broad study findings and their caveats: The genetic and exposure-history diversity represented was limited by the small number of donors. Clonotypes shared by all four sorted-subset donors showed higher generation probabilities than non-shared clonotypes. Pairwise subsampling indicated that sequencing depth was expected to affect the degree of clonotype sharing among donors. Even with the large sequencing depth, rarefaction of the sorted-subset datasets indicated that sequencing was incomplete. Larger estimated clonotype richness was generally found for naive subsets than for memory subsets. When a few donors were compared, the shared fraction of clonotypes was about 5% for naive CD4, approximately 3.3% for naive CD8, 2.3% for memory CD4, and 0.4% for memory CD8. Sampling was limited to blood, and TCR repertoires in tissue likely differ from TCR repertoires in blood.

TCR CDR3 regions were amplified from genomic DNA by multiplex PCR using the deep immunoSEQ assay. Extracted genomic DNA from each cell subset was spread evenly across all wells of several immunoSEQ 96-well plates, with each plate serving as a replicate. Each replicate PCR for sorted subsets received around 210 ng genomic DNA, equal to roughly 33,000 T cell genomes. The purified libraries were quantified using a Qubit 3.0 fluorometer, sized with a Bioanalyzer 2100, and then quantified again using the KAPA Library Quantification kit. Each immunoSEQ 96-well plate was sequenced on its own single-read 150-cycle Illumina NextSeq 550 flow cell. As for the authors' bioinformatics: Because the immunoSEQ output held only junctional sequences and lacked quality scores, the filtering could not match the filtering applied to full-length reads. To assign V/J genes and CDR3, sequences were annotated using PyIR, a Python wrapper for IgBLAST v1.9, with IMGT germline references. Any read was removed if the V/J assignment was weak (E-value above 1e-6), the CDR3 was missing, or the read contained stop codons, out-of-frame junctions, or ambiguous translated residues. V3J clonotypes were defined as sequences sharing an identical inferred V gene, J gene, and CDR3 amino acid sequence. Percentage overlap between repertoires was computed as shared unique clonotypes divided by the size of the smaller repertoire. RTK rarefaction, the Chao1 estimator, and Recon v2.1 estimates of unobserved clonotypes were used to assess repertoire richness. Generation probabilities for all TCRbeta clonotypes obtained by the gDNA method from a few donors were computed using OLGA. TCRdb took this table from immuneACCESS and kept in-frame rearrangements with V and J called. Such tables lack part of the clones; where checked against another copy, unresolved V genes explain under half of the gap, and the rest is unexplained. Clone size and the V and J calls come from that table; the DNA yielded D and trimming. The sample includes around 700,000 clones, with about two thirds observed a single time. The ten largest clonotypes hold 1.8% of the sample.

Donors were healthy HIV-negative adults with no recently reported acute infections or vaccinations. Only Caucasian adults living in Nashville, Tennessee, USA were represented among the donors. CD4+ T cells were enriched by magnetic negative selection, after which naive cells were positively selected on CD45RA and the negative fraction was taken as the memory subset. Blood was obtained by leukapheresis, after which PBMCs were separated by Ficoll-Histopaque density gradient centrifugation and cryopreserved in liquid nitrogen vapor phase. Purity and quantity of every magnetically sorted T cell population were checked by analytical flow cytometry. From each sorted fraction, genomic DNA was isolated and quantified by UV absorbance on a Nanodrop 2000c.

Sequenced material: memory CD4+ T cells sorted from blood. The sample's cell subset or site label is to be understood as: CD45RA-negative fraction. This clonotype was sampled from a woman aged 25 to 45 in good health. This sequence uses TRBV28 and TRBJ1-5; the central 8 bases match TRBD1. The bases are TGTGCCAGCAGTAAACCAACAGGGGGAGCGCAGCCCCAGCATTTT. Translation gives CASSKPTGGAQPQHF. Reference TRBV28 and TRBJ1-5 proteins supply the regions before and after the CDR3; the full variable domain is: DVKVTQSSRYLVKRTGEKVFLECVQDMDHENMFWYRQDPGLGLRLIYFSYDVKMKEKGDIPEGYSVSREKKERFSLILESASTNQTSMYLCASSKPTGGAQPQHFGDGTRLSIL.